This note documents a single T cell receptor (beta chain) sequence. V lost 7 bases and J lost 0, with 14 bases in between. The CDR3 is 15 residues long. The germline V gene has CDR1 LNHDA and CDR2 SQIVND (reference sequence). The data originate from a study of blood T cell repertoires in COVID-19. In the original workflow: Estimation of nucleated cell counts relied on the amplification of reference gene primers. Assay: immunoSEQ multiplex PCR; the TCRdb copy retains only in-frame clones and omits some. The D gene and trimming were derived from the DNA, and the V and J assignments and clone size from that table. Of 55,000 to 90,000 clones in the sample, roughly 86% were seen once.

The chain joins TRBV19 to TRBJ2-3, with TRBD2 as a possible D gene (5 bases). The source of this sequence is a woman between 55 and 75 years old with acute or convalescent COVID-19. Material: peripheral blood. CDR3 sequence (DNA): TGTGCCAGTACCCAACGGGGTGGAAGCACAGATACGCAGTATTTT. Its translation: CASTQRGGSTDTQYF.